This T cell receptor (beta chain) was found in a study of beta chain features in type 1 diabetes. On this clone: The antigen is unknown.

The isolated RNA, all of it, was reverse transcribed, so expressed TCRB transcripts were what got sequenced. Some 3.6 million reads on average were seen across naive, central memory and regulatory T cell samples. Some clones are missing from TCRdb's copy, which holds only in-frame ones; the method was immunoSEQ multiplex PCR. The sample records some 900,000 clones, roughly 17% being singletons. There are 10 residues in the CDR3. V was pared by 9 bases and J by 5 bases, with 7 bases between. The V gene's germline CDR1 is SNHLY and CDR2 FYNNEI. General observations from the study: At VDJ recombination sites, type 1 diabetes patients had fewer insertions and more deleted nucleotides.

Specimen: naive CD4+ T cells from blood. The V and J genes are TRBV2 and TRBJ2-5; the D is unclear. The receptor was derived from a woman aged 18 to 35 in good health. Here the CDR3 reads CASEVETQYF. The CDR3 nucleotides read TGTGCCAGTGAGGTGGAGACCCAGTACTTC.